One and the same sample provided the 27 T cell receptor beta chains below, sequenced in a study of human T cells and chemical hapten exposure. Time point of the sample: pre-sensitization, week 0. Treatment in this sample: therapeutic diphenylcyclopropenone sensitization with weekly scalp DPC. Using its own MiXCR run on the RACE reads, TCRdb lists one record per CDR3 protein. The sample has under 300,000 distinct CDR3 sequences; about 8.6% are singletons. Material: whole blood, obtained in connection with sensitization to the hapten diphenylcyclopropenone (DPC). These receptors were obtained from a woman between 40 and 50 years old with alopecia areata. Some clones in this sample may be carry-over from other donors' samples.

The chain couples TRBV20-1 to TRBJ2-3; 8 nucleotides line up with TRBD2. Germline V gene lookup returns CDR1 DFQATT and CDR2 SNEGSKA (reference sequence). The CDR3 is 14 residues long. V was clipped by 2 bases and J by 3 bases; unmatched bases: 4. CDR3 sequence: CSARSGSGTDTQYF. CDR3 nucleotide sequence: TGCAGTGCTAGAAGCGGGAGCGGTACAGATACGCAGTATTTT.

Only a few counts were recorded for this clonotype. The chain combines TRBV28 with TRBJ2-1; D ambiguous. The V gene lost 6 bases and the J gene lost 5 bases, with 11 bases spanning the gap. The CDR3 sequence is 13 residues long. Germline loops: CDR1 MDHEN, CDR2 SYDVKM. Here the CDR3 DNA reads TGTGCCAGCAGCAGAACAATCAACAATGAGCAGTTCTTC. Translating it yields CASSRTINNEQFF. Full variable domain (rest looked up from reference TRBV28 and TRBJ2-1): DVKVTQSSRYLVKRTGEKVFLECVQDMDHENMFWYRQDPGLGLRLIYFSYDVKMKEKGDIPEGYSVSREKKERFSLILESASTNQTSMYLCASSRTINNEQFFGPGTRLTVL.

This clonotype was counted between two and nine times. The rearrangement links TRBV4-1 to TRBJ1-1; possible D gene TRBD1, 6 bases. The CDR3 sequence is 16 residues long. Germline V CDR1 and CDR2: MGHRA, YSYEKL. Trimming took 4 bases from V and 0 from J, leaving 15 bases between them. The CDR3 nucleotides are TGCGCCAGCAGCCGAACTTGGACAGAGATGAACACTGAAGCTTTCTTT. Its protein is CASSRTWTEMNTEAFF.

This clonotype was seen at least ten times. The chain joins TRBV7-9 to TRBJ2-7, with D possibly being TRBD2 (5 bases). Per germline, CDR1 SEHNR and CDR2 FQNEAQ (reference sequence). There are 15 residues in the CDR3. The V end was cut by 3 bases, the J end by 2 bases, with 14 bases between. CDR3 sequence: CASSFIPRGTYEQYF. CDR3 in DNA: TGTGCCAGCAGCTTCATCCCCCGGGGAACCTACGAGCAGTACTTC.

The chain has TRBV7-3 and TRBJ2-6; 12 bases fit TRBD1. The J segment lost 2 bases and the V segment lost 5 bases, leaving 4 bases of the junction unmatched. The CDR3 loop spans 17 amino acids. CDR1 and CDR2 from the germline V gene are SGHTA and FQGTGA. In DNA, the CDR3 is TGTGCCAGCAGCCAAGGGACAGGGGGCGCTGGGGCCAACGTCCTGACTTTC. Encoded protein: CASSQGTGGAGANVLTF.

This clonotype was recorded a few times. The V and J genes are TRBV24-1 and TRBJ2-3; TRBD2 matches 15 bases. Germline CDR1 reads KGHDR; CDR2 reads SFDVKD. V shed 5 bases, J shed 9 bases, and the junction held 11 bases outside the gene matches. There are 17 residues in the CDR3. DNA of the CDR3: TGTGCCACCAGTGCTGGACTAGCGGGAGGGCCAGGGCAGACGCAGTATTTT. Translation gives CATSAGLAGGPGQTQYF.

V gene TRBV7-9 combines with J gene TRBJ2-7; D remains ambiguous. This CDR3 has 14 amino acids. V lost 0 bases to trimming and J lost 3 bases, with 9 bases between them. Germline-derived CDR1 and CDR2 are SEHNR and FQNEAQ (reference sequence). CDR3 protein: CASSLAGRGYEQYF. CDR3 coding DNA: TGTGCCAGCAGCTTAGCCGGGCGAGGCTACGAGCAGTACTTC.

This clonotype was recorded a few times. This chain joins TRBV20-1 and TRBJ2-5; 10 bases map to TRBD2. J was trimmed by 4 bases and V by 0 bases; bases with no gene match: 5. Germline CDR1 reads DFQATT; CDR2 reads SNEGSKA (reference sequence). The CDR3 runs 15 residues. In DNA, the CDR3 is TGCAGTGCTAGAGATGCAGCGGGAGGGCCAGAGACCCAGTACTTC. It specifies CSARDAAGGPETQYF.

Only a few counts were recorded for this clonotype. The genes are TRBV14 and TRBJ2-4; D remains unclear. V lost 1 base and J lost 6, with 10 bases in between. The CDR3 sequence is 14 residues long. Germline assignment: CDR1 SGHDN and CDR2 FVKESK. In DNA form, the CDR3 reads TGTGCCAGCAGCCAAGGGGCCACGAGAAACATTCAGTACTTC. This codes for CASSQGATRNIQYF.

This clonotype has just a few counts. The V and J genes are TRBV2 and TRBJ2-5; D is perhaps TRBD1 (6 bases). Germline-derived CDR1 and CDR2 are SNHLY and FYNNEI. Trimming stripped 6 bases from V and 8 bases from J, with 10 bases between. CDR3 length: 11 amino acids. The CDR3 spells CASRNRDTQYF. The CDR3 nucleotides read TGTGCCAGCAGGAACAGGGACACCCAGTACTTC.

This rearrangement joins TRBV9 to TRBJ1-1; 8 bases line up with TRBD1. The length of the CDR3 is 15 residues. The germline V gene encodes CDR1 SGDLS and CDR2 YYNGEE. Unmatched junction bases numbered 8, after V lost 3 bases and J lost 4 bases. The chain's CDR3 is CASSADRATGTEAFF. The CDR3 DNA follows: TGTGCCAGCAGCGCGGACAGGGCCACGGGCACTGAAGCTTTCTTT.

In its sample, this clonotype was seen many times. The rearrangement joins TRBV20-1 to TRBJ2-3; no reliable D call. V lost 1 base and J lost 1, with 18 bases in between. Per the germline V gene, CDR1 is DFQATT and CDR2 is SNEGSKA (reference sequence). The CDR3 extends over 17 amino acids. The CDR3 here is CSARAFGKNAGTDTQYF. CDR3 bases: TGCAGTGCTAGAGCCTTTGGGAAGAATGCGGGCACAGATACGCAGTATTTT.

The V and J genes are TRBV7-9 and TRBJ2-3; 7 bases are shared with TRBD2. Looked up from germline, CDR1 is SEHNR and CDR2 is FQNEAQ (reference sequence). This CDR3 region has 15 residues. Trimming removed 1 base from V and 4 bases from J; junction bases left unmatched: 5. The CDR3 spells CASSLGLAAPDTQYF. CDR3 DNA: TGTGCCAGCAGCTTAGGACTAGCAGCCCCAGATACGCAGTATTTT.

The chain employs TRBV12-3 or TRBV12-4 and TRBJ1-4; a possible D gene is TRBD1 (6 bases). The CDR3 runs 14 residues. The V end lost 6 bases, the J end lost 8 bases, and 16 bases lay between the germline ends. CDR3 protein: CASSPQGLQEKLFF. The CDR3 nucleotides read TGTGCCAGCAGCCCACAGGGCCTTCAGGAAAAACTGTTTTTT.

V and J are TRBV28 and TRBJ1-3; D is ambiguous. Germline values: CDR1 MDHEN, CDR2 SYDVKM. V was shortened by 4 bases and J by 0 bases, with 10 bases between the two germline ends. The CDR3 extends over 15 amino acids. DNA of the CDR3: TGTGCCAGCAGTTCCCTATCCCGCTCTGGAAACACCATATATTTT. Amino acids: CASSSLSRSGNTIYF. Supplemented by reference TRBV28 and TRBJ1-3, the full variable domain reads DVKVTQSSRYLVKRTGEKVFLECVQDMDHENMFWYRQDPGLGLRLIYFSYDVKMKEKGDIPEGYSVSREKKERFSLILESASTNQTSMYLCASSSLSRSGNTIYFGEGSWLTVV.

This clonotype was counted only a few times. The chain recombines TRBV12-3 or TRBV12-4 with TRBJ1-5, with 8 bases matching TRBD1. The CDR3 totals 15 residues. With 4 bases clipped from V and 2 bases from J, the junction kept 4 bases outside the gene matches. This CDR3 is CASSSSTGGNQPQHF. DNA for the CDR3: TGTGCCAGCAGTTCATCGACAGGGGGCAATCAGCCCCAGCATTTT.

This clonotype was detected a few times. The chain links TRBV7-2 to TRBJ2-3; possibly TRBD1 for D (5 bases). The germline V gene encodes CDR1 SGHTA and CDR2 FQGNSA. The V and J ends lost 5 bases and 9 bases respectively, with 6 bases between them. The CDR3 length is 10 residues. The CDR3 region is CASSRGTQYF. In nucleotides, the CDR3 is TGTGCCAGCAGCAGGGGAACGCAGTATTTT.

V and J are TRBV2 and TRBJ2-4, with unresolved D. The CDR3 sequence is 12 residues long. V was clipped by 6 bases and J by 8 bases, with 11 bases between them. Germline values: CDR1 SNHLY, CDR2 FYNNEI. The CDR3 region has the DNA TGTGCCAGCAGGGATTTAGTAGACATTCAGTACTTC. Its translation: CASRDLVDIQYF.

The chain is built from TRBV20-1 and TRBJ2-1; 13 positions agree with TRBD2. The CDR3 has 18 amino acids. V lost 0 bases and J lost 3; bases outside the gene matches: 8. Germline CDR1 DFQATT, CDR2 SNEGSKA (reference sequence). This chain's CDR3 is CSARDRGTSGTIYNEQFF. DNA for the CDR3: TGCAGTGCTAGAGATCGTGGGACTAGCGGGACAATCTACAATGAGCAGTTCTTC.

The chain links TRBV27 to TRBJ2-1; 11 bases match TRBD1. With V trimmed by 0 bases and J by 7 bases, 8 bases remained unmatched. The CDR3 consists of 17 residues. From germline, CDR1 is MNHEY and CDR2 SMNVEV (reference sequence). The CDR3: CASSLSGQGGPLNEQFF. Here the CDR3 DNA reads TGTGCCAGCAGTTTATCGGGACAGGGGGGGCCTTTGAATGAGCAGTTCTTC.

The chain links TRBV6-5 to TRBJ1-2; 8 nucleotides align to TRBD1. CDR3 length equals 16 residues. Germline V gene lookup returns CDR1 MNHEY and CDR2 SVGAGI. V dropped 5 bases and J dropped 1; count of bases not matched to a gene: 9. The CDR3 DNA follows: TGTGCCAGCAGTCTCCTCACGGGACAGGATAACTATGGCTACACCTTC. Translated, it gives CASSLLTGQDNYGYTF.

This clonotype was seen repeatedly, ten times or more. CDR3 amino acids: CAISGGNYGYTF. Written as DNA, the CDR3 is TGTGCCATCAGTGGCGGGAACTATGGCTACACCTTC. The chain carries TRBV10-3 and TRBJ1-2; D not resolved. The V and J ends lost 4 bases and 2 bases respectively, with 5 bases between them. The length of the CDR3 is 12 residues. Germline CDR1 and CDR2: ENHRY and SYGVKD.

The chain uses TRBV27 and TRBJ2-1, with D uncertain. Trimming left V 1 base short and J 9 bases short, with 13 bases between. Germline V lookup: CDR1 MNHEY, CDR2 SMNVEV (reference sequence). This CDR3 has 14 amino acids. The CDR3 sequence is CASSLLGSSGEQFF. CDR3 sequence (DNA): TGTGCCAGCAGTTTATTGGGTAGTAGTGGTGAGCAGTTCTTC.

V gene TRBV4-3 combines with J gene TRBJ2-2; the match to TRBD2 covers 7 bases. The length of the CDR3 is 16 residues. With 4 bases clipped from V and 4 bases from J, the junction kept 9 bases outside the gene matches. CDR1 and CDR2 from the germline V gene are LGHNA and YSLEER. As DNA, the CDR3 is TGCGCCAGCAGCCGCCAATCGGCGGGAGCCACCGGGGAGCTGTTTTTT. It yields the protein CASSRQSAGATGELFF.

This clonotype was seen ten or more times. This sequence joins TRBV7-2 and TRBJ2-5; a weak D match, TRBD1 (5 bases). CDR3 length: 14 residues. Germline CDR1 reads SGHTA; CDR2 reads FQGNSA. V lost 2 bases and J 1 base, leaving 8 bases between the germline ends. This chain's CDR3 is CASSLQGPQETQYF. CDR3 DNA sequence: TGTGCCAGCAGCTTACAGGGTCCCCAAGAGACCCAGTACTTC. The full variable domain, with the rest looked up from reference TRBV7-2 and TRBJ2-5, is GAGVSQSPSNKVTEKGKDVELRCDPISGHTALYWYRQSLGQGLEFLIYFQGNSAPDKSGLPSDRFSAERTGGSVSTLTIQRTQQEDSAVYLCASSLQGPQETQYFGPGTRLLVL.

This clonotype showed up just a few times. This chain links TRBV6-2 or TRBV6-3 with TRBJ2-5, with TRBD1 matching over 7 bases. The germline V gene has CDR1 MNHEY and CDR2 SVGEGT. The trim removed 2 bases at V and 0 bases at J, leaving 6 bases unmatched. The CDR3 is 16 amino acids. The CDR3 region has the DNA TGTGCCAGCAGTTACGCAGGGGGAGCGTACCAAGAGACCCAGTACTTC. As protein: CASSYAGGAYQETQYF.

This clonotype was counted at least ten times. This sequence joins TRBV27 and TRBJ2-7; TRBD1 or TRBD2 may be the D gene (5 bases each). Trimming shortened V by 5 bases and J by 6 bases, and 11 bases separated the two germline ends. Germline lookup yields CDR1 MNHEY and CDR2 SMNVEV (reference sequence). The CDR3 is 12 amino acids. CDR3 region: CASSDGAGEQYF. The CDR3 bases are TGTGCCAGCAGTGACGGGGCGGGCGAGCAGTACTTC.